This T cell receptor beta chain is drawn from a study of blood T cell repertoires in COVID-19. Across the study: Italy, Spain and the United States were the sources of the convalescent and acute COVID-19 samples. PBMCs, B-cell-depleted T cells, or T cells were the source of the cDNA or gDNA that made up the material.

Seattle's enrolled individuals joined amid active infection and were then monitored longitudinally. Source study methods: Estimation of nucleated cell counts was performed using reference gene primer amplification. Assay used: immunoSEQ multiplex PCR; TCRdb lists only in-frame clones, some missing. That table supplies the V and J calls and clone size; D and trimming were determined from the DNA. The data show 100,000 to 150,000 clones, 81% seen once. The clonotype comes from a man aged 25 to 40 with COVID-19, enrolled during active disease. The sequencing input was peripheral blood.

Here the CDR3 DNA reads TGCGCCAGCTCCGACCTGGGAGGGGATACGCAGTATTTT. Encoded protein: CASSDLGGDTQYF. This chain uses TRBV5-1 with TRBJ2-3, with 7 bases matching TRBD2. The V gene end was trimmed by 7 bases and the J gene end by 6 bases; junction bases not matched to a gene: 8. CDR3 size: 13 residues. From germline, CDR1 is SGHRS and CDR2 YFSETQ.